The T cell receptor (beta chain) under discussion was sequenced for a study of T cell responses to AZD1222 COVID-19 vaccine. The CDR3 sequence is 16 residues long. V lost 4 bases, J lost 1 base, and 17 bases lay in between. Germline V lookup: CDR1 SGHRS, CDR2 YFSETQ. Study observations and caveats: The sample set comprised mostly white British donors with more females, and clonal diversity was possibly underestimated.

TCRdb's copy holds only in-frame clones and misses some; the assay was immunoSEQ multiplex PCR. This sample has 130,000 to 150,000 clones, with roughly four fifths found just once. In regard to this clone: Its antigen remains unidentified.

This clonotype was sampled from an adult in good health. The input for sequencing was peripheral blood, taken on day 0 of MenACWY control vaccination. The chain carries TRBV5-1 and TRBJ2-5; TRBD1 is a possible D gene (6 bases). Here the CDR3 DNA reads TGCGCCAGCAGCACAGGACAGATTACATTCCAAGAGACCCAGTACTTC. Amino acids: CASSTGQITFQETQYF.